A selection of T cell receptor beta chains follows, all from one sample in a study of cytomegalovirus exposure and HLA in healthy donors. The repertoire was sequenced with immunoSEQ multiplex PCR; TCRdb's copy has only in-frame clones and lacks some. Of hundreds of thousands of clones listed, around 86% are singletons. The sample consisted of PBMCs. The receptors shown here come from a woman aged 18 to 35 in good health and CMV-seropositive. CDR3s include the opening cysteine and the closing phenylalanine or tryptophan.

j_gene: TRBJ2-7; v_gene: TRBV5-4; CDR3aa: CASSLEAVGPGSYLYEQYF
j_gene: TRBJ1-5; v_gene: TRBV11-2; CDR3aa: CASSLRGGSNQPQHF
j_gene: TRBJ2-1; v_gene: TRBV4-1; CDR3aa: CASSHPTRGRGNEQFF
j_gene: TRBJ2-3; v_gene: TRBV7-9; CDR3aa: CASSPGDRGRDTQYF
j_gene: TRBJ1-3; v_gene: TRBV6-5; CDR3aa: CASRPEGFSGNTIYF
j_gene: TRBJ2-1; v_gene: TRBV2; CDR3aa: CASSDRLAGYNEQFF
j_gene: TRBJ2-7; v_gene: TRBV4-1; CDR3aa: CASSQVGLGHEQYF
j_gene: TRBJ2-7; v_gene: TRBV9; CDR3aa: CASSATSSGRAYEQYF
j_gene: TRBJ2-2; v_gene: TRBV27; CDR3aa: CASSFSTSRELFF
j_gene: TRBJ1-5; v_gene: TRBV19; CDR3aa: CASSFATWTGPNQPQHF
j_gene: TRBJ1-1; v_gene: TRBV5-1; CDR3aa: CASSEGRGTEAFF
j_gene: TRBJ2-1; v_gene: TRBV9; CDR3aa: CASSVGLAGDEQFF
j_gene: TRBJ2-1; v_gene: TRBV28; CDR3aa: CASISYNEQFF
j_gene: TRBJ2-7; v_gene: TRBV7-2; CDR3aa: CASAPDSYEQYF
j_gene: TRBJ2-1; v_gene: TRBV5-1; CDR3aa: CASSLEEGSYNEQFF
j_gene: TRBJ1-2; v_gene: TRBV7-8; CDR3aa: CASSLAGGGYGYTF
j_gene: TRBJ2-7; v_gene: TRBV28; CDR3aa: CASSFGWYEQYF
j_gene: TRBJ2-1; v_gene: TRBV5-1; CDR3aa: CASRGTSVDNEQFF